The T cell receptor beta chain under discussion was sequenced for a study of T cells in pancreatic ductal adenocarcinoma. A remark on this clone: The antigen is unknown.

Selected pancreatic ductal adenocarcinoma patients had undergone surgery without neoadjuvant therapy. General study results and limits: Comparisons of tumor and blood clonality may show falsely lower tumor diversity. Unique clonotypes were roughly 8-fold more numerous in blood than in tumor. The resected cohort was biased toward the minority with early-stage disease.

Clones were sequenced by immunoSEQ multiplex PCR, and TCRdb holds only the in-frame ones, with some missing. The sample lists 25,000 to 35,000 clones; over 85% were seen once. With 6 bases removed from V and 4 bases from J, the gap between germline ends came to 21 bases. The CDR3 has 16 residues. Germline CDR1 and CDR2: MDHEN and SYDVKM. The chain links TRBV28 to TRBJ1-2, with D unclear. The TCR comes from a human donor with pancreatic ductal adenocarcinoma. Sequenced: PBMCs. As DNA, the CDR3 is TGTGCCAGCAGCTCTACCGAAGAACGGGGAGTCTATGGCTACACCTTC. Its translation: CASSSTEERGVYGYTF.